This TCR beta chain was recovered during a study of shared clonotypes between healthy human individuals. Study background: The composition of the donors was a couple of women and a few men aged 18 to 49. Three plates each covered CD4 naive and memory; CD8 naive two, CD8 memory one.

This CDR3 is built from 15 residues. V dropped 3 bases and J dropped 0 bases, with 9 bases sitting between them. Germline CDR1 and CDR2: LNHDA and SQIVND (reference sequence). Turning to this clone: Its target is unknown.

Sequencing used immunoSEQ multiplex PCR; TCRdb keeps in-frame clones, though not all of them. There are roughly 2,000,000 clones in the sample; around 93% occur only once, and 1.5% to 2% lies in the top ten. CD45RO-negative, CCR7-selected cells formed the naive CD8 fraction, which excluded terminally differentiated effector memory CD45RA+ cells. Study results and limitations: Compared with memory subsets, naive subsets generally had larger estimated richness.

Sequencing input: naive CD8+ T cells from PBMCs. The receptor was isolated from a man aged 18 to 30 in good health. Some clones in this sample may be carry-over from other donors' samples. The chain recombines TRBV19 with TRBJ1-5; no firm D call. CDR3 DNA: TGTGCCAGTAGTATCGGCCACCGTAGCAATCAGCCCCAGCATTTT. It yields the protein CASSIGHRSNQPQHF.